This T cell receptor (beta chain) was recovered during a study of blood T cell repertoires in COVID-19. Turning to the study itself: From the United States, Italy and Spain came samples of acute and convalescent COVID-19. The cDNA or gDNA used as material had been derived from T cells, B-cell-depleted T cells, or PBMCs.

Seattle patients were enrolled during active infection and followed longitudinally. V lost 1 base, J lost 3 bases, and 18 bases lay in between. CDR3 length: 17 residues. CDR1 and CDR2 from the germline V gene are SGDLS and YYNGEE. In the authors' methods: Estimates of nucleated cell counts were drawn from the amplification of reference gene primers. The assay was immunoSEQ multiplex PCR, and TCRdb's table has in-frame clones only and misses some. V and J calls plus clone size are reproduced from that table; the DNA served to infer D and trimming. Of about 420,000 clones listed, roughly 90% were seen once; the top ten hold roughly 0.76%.

Sequenced input: peripheral blood. The chain is built from TRBV9 and TRBJ2-3, with D unclear. This clonotype was obtained from a young man with COVID-19, enrolled during active disease. The CDR3 DNA sequence: TGTGCCAGCAGCGTATCGGCCAAAGGAGTGGGTACAGATACGCAGTATTTT. It translates to CASSVSAKGVGTDTQYF.